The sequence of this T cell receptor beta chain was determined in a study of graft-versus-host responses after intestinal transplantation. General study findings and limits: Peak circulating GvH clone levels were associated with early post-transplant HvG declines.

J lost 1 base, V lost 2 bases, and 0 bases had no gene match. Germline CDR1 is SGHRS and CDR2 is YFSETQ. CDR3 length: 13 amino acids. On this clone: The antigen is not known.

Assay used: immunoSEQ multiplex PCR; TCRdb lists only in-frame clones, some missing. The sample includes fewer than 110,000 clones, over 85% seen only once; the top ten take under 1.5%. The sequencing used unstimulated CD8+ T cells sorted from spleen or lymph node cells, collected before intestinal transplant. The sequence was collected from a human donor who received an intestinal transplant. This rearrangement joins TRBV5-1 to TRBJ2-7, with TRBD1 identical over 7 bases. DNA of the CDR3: TGCGCCAGCAGCTTACAGGGGTCCTACGAGCAGTACTTC. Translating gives CASSLQGSYEQYF.